This TCR beta chain appears in the sequencing data of a study of T cells in tumors after PD-1 blockade. On the study more broadly: On average, peripheral blood gave about 120,000 TCR templates and tens of thousands of unique clonotypes.

Profiled with immunoSEQ multiplex PCR; TCRdb holds only in-frame clones, not every one. The data show roughly 50,000 clones, roughly three quarters seen once. The V segment lost 3 bases and the J segment 6 bases; nucleotides outside the gene matches: 15. Germline V CDR1 and CDR2: MDHEN, SYDVKM. The CDR3 runs 17 residues. Sequencing used PBMCs, obtained before anti-PD-1 treatment. The chain couples TRBV28 to TRBJ1-2, with 8 positions matching TRBD1. The source of this sequence is a human donor with basal cell carcinoma. CDR3 nucleotides: TGTGCCAGCAGTTTGGGAGGGACAGGCCAGGTCCTTGATGGCTACACCTTC. It translates to CASSLGGTGQVLDGYTF.